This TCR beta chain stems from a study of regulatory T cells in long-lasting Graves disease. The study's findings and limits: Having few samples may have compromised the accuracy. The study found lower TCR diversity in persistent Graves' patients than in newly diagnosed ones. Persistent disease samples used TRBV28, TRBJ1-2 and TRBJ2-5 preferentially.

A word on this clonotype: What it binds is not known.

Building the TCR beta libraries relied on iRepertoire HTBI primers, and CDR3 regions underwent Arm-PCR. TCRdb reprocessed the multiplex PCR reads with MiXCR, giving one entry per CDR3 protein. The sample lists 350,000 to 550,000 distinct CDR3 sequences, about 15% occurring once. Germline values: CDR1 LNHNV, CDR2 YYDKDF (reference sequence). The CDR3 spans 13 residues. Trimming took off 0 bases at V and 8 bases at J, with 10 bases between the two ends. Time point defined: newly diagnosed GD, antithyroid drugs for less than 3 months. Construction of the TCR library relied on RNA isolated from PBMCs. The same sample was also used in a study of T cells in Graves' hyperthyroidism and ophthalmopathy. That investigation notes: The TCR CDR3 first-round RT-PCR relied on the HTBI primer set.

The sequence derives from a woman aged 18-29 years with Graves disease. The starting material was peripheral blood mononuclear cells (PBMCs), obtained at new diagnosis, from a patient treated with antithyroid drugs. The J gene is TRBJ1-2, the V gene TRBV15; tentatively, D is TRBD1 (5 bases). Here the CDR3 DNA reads TGTGCCACCAGCAGAGATTCGGGGGTCGGCTACACCTTC. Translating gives CATSRDSGVGYTF.